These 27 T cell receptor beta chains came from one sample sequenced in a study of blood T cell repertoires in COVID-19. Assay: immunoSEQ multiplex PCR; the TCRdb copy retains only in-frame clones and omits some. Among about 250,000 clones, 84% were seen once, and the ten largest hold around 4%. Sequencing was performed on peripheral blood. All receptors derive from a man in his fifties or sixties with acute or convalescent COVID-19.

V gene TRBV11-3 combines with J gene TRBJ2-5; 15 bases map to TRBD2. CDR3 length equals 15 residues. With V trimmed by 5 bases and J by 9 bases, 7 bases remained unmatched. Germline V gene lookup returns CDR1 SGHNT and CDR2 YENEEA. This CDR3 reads CASSRTSGRVEAQYF. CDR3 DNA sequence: TGTGCCAGCAGCCGGACTAGCGGGAGGGTGGAGGCCCAGTACTTC.

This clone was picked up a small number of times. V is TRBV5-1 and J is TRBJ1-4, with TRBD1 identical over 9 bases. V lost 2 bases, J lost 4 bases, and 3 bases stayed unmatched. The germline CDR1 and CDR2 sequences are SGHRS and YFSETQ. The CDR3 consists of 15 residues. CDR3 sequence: CASSFGQGNNEKLFF. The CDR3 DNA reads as TGCGCCAGCAGCTTCGGACAGGGGAATAATGAAAAACTGTTTTTT.

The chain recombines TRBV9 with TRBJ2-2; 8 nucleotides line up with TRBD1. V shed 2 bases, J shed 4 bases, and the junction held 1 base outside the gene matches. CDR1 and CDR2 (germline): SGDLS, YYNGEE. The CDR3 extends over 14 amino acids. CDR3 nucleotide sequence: TGTGCCAGCAGCGTGACAGGGGTCACCGGGGAGCTGTTTTTT. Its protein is CASSVTGVTGELFF.

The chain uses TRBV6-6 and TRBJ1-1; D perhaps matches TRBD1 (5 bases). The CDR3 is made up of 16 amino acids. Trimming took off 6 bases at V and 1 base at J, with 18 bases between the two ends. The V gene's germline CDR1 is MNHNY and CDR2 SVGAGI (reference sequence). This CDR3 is CASSQRGRAGNTEAFF. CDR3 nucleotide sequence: TGTGCCAGCAGCCAACGGGGGAGGGCAGGGAACACTGAAGCTTTCTTT.

The DNA for the CDR3 is TGTGCCTGGAGGGGACTAGCGGGAGCGGTCACCGGGGAGCTGTTTTTT. Amino acid sequence: CAWRGLAGAVTGELFF. The rearrangement joins TRBV30 to TRBJ2-2, with TRBD2 identical over 14 bases. The germline V gene encodes CDR1 GTSNPN and CDR2 SVGIG (reference sequence). The ends lost 3 bases at V and 4 bases at J; junction bases unmatched: 4. The CDR3 is 16 amino acids.

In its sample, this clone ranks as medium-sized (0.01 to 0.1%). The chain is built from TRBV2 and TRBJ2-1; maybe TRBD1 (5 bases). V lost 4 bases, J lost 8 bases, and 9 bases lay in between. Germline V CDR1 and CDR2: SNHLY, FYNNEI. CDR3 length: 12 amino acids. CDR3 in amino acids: CASSGGADEQFF. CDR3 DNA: TGTGCCAGCAGTGGTGGGGCGGATGAGCAGTTCTTC.

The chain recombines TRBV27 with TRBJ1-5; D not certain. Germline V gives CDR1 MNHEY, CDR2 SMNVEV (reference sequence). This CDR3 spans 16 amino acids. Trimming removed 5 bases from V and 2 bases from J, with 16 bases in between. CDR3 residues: CASSARRGSGNQPQHF. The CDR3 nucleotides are TGTGCCAGCAGTGCCCGGAGAGGGTCTGGCAATCAGCCCCAGCATTTT.

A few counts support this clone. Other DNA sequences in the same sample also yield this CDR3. DNA of the CDR3: TGTGCCAGCAGCCTCAGGGGACAGGGAAACACCATATATTTT. Protein sequence: CASSLRGQGNTIYF. V usage is TRBV2 and J usage is TRBJ1-3, with TRBD1 identical over 7 bases. Unmatched junction bases numbered 6, after V lost 6 bases and J lost 4 bases. The CDR3 totals 14 residues. Per the germline V gene, CDR1 is SNHLY and CDR2 is FYNNEI. Variable domain in full (rest from reference TRBV2 and TRBJ1-3): EPEVTQTPSHQVTQMGQEVILRCVPISNHLYFYWYRQILGQKVEFLVSFYNNEISEKSEIFDDQFSVERPDGSNFTLKIRSTKLEDSAMYFCASSLRGQGNTIYFGEGSWLTVV.

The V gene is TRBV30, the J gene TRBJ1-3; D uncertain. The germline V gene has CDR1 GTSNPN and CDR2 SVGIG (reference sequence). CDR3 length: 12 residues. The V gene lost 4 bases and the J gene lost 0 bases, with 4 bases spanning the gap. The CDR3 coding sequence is TGTGCCTGGACCCTCTCTGGAAACACCATATATTTT. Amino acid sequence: CAWTLSGNTIYF.

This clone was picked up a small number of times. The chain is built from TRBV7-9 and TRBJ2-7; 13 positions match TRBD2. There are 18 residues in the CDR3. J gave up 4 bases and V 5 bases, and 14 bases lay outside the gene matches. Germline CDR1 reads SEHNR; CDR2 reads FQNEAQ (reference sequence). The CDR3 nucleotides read TGTGCCAGCAGCGCCTCCGGGACTAGCGGGGCCCAGCGGTACGAGCAGTACTTC. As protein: CASSASGTSGAQRYEQYF. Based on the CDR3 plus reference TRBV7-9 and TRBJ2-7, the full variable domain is DTGVSQNPRHKITKRGQNVTFRCDPISEHNRLYWYRQTLGQGPEFLTYFQNEAQLEKSRLLSDRFSAERPKGSFSTLEIQRTEQGDSAMYLCASSASGTSGAQRYEQYFGPGTRLTVT.

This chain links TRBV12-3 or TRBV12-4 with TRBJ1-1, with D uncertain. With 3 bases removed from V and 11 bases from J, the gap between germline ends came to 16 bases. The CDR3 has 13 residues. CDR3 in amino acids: CASSLGLPGWAFF. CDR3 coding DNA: TGTGCCAGCAGTTTGGGCCTCCCGGGGTGGGCTTTCTTT.

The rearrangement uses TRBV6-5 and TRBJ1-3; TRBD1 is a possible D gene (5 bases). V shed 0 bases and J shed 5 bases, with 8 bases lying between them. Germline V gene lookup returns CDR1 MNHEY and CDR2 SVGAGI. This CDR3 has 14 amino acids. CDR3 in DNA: TGTGCCAGCAGTTACTCCTCAGGGAGAAACACCATATATTTT. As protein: CASSYSSGRNTIYF.

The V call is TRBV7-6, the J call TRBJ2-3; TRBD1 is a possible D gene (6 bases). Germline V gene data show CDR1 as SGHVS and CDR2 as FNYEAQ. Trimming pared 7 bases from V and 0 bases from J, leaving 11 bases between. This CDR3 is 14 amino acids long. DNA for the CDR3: TGTGCCAGCACCAGGGGAGCTAGCACAGATACGCAGTATTTT. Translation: CASTRGASTDTQYF.

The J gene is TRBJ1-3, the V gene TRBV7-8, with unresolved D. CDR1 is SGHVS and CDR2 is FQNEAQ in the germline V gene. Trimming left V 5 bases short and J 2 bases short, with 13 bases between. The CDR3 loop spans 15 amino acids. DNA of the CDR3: TGTGCCAGCAGCCCCTCAGGAGGGCCTGGAAACACCATATATTTT. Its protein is CASSPSGGPGNTIYF.

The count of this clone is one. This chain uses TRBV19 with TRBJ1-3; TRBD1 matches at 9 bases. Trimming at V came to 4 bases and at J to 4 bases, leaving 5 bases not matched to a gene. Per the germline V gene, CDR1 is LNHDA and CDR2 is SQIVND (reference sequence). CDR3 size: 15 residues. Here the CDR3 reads CASSTPGQGGNTIYF. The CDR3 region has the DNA TGTGCCAGTAGTACCCCGGGACAGGGAGGAAACACCATATATTTT.

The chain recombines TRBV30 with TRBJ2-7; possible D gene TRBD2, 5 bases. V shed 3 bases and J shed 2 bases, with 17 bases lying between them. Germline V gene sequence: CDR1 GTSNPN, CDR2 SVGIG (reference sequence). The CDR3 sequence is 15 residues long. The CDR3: CAWSVGVHLPYEQYF. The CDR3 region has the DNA TGTGCCTGGAGCGTCGGGGTACATTTACCCTACGAGCAGTACTTC.

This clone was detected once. The CDR3 nucleotides read TGTGCTAGTGGTTCTGGGACAGCCAATCAGCCCCAGCATTTT. Translating gives CASGSGTANQPQHF. The V call is TRBV12-5, the J call TRBJ1-5; TRBD1 agrees at 7 bases. The CDR3 sequence is 14 residues long. Germline-derived CDR1 and CDR2 are LGHNT and FRNRAP. The junction had 3 bases not matched to a gene; V was cut back by 4 bases and J by 3 bases.

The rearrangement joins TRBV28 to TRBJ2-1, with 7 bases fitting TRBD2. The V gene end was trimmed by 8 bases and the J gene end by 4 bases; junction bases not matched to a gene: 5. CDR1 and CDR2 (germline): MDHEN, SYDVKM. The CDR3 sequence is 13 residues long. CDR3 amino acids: CASGGGLYNEQFF. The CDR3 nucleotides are TGTGCCAGCGGCGGGGGTTTGTACAATGAGCAGTTCTTC.

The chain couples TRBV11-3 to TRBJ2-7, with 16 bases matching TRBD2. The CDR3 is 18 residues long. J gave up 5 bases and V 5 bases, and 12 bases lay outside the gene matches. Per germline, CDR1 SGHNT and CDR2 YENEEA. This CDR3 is CASSVTGTSGRAQNEQYF. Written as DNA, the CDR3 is TGTGCCAGCAGCGTAACCGGGACTAGCGGGAGGGCCCAGAACGAGCAGTACTTC.

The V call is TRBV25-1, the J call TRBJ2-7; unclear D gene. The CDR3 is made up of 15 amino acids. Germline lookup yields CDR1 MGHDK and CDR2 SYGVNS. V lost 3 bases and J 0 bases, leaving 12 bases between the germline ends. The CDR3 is CASSDVPGGSYEQYF. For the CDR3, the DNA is TGTGCCAGCAGTGACGTCCCCGGCGGCTCCTACGAGCAGTACTTC.

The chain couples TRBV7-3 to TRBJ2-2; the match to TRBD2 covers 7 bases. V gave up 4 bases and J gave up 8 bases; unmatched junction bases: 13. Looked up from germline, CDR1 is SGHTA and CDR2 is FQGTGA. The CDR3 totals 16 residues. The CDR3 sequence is CASSSPTMGGGGELFF. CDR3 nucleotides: TGTGCCAGCAGCTCTCCCACTATGGGCGGGGGAGGGGAGCTGTTTTTT.

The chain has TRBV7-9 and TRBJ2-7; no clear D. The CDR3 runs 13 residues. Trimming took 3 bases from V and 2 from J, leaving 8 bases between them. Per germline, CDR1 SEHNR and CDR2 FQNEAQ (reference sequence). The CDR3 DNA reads TGTGCCAGCAGCTTTTTCGGTACCTACGAGCAGTACTTC. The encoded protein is CASSFFGTYEQYF.

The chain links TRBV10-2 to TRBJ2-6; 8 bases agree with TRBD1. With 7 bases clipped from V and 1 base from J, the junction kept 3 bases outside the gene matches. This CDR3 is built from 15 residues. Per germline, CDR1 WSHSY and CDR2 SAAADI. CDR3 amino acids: CASTRQGSGANVLTF. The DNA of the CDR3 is TGCGCCAGCACTCGACAGGGGTCTGGGGCCAACGTCCTGACTTTC.

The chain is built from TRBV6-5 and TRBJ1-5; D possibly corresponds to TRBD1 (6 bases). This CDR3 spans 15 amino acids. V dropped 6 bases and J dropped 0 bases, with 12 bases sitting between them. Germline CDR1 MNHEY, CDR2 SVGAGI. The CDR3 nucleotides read TGTGCCAGCAGCCCCGGACAGCATAGCAATCAGCCCCAGCATTTT. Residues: CASSPGQHSNQPQHF.

The CDR3 sequence: CASTPGGLRYGYTF. Written as DNA, the CDR3 is TGTGCCAGTACCCCCGGGGGGTTGCGCTATGGCTACACCTTC. The chain has TRBV19 and TRBJ1-2; D is perhaps TRBD1 (5 bases). Trimming removed 7 bases at V and 4 bases at J, with 16 bases between. Looked up from germline, CDR1 is LNHDA and CDR2 is SQIVND (reference sequence). The CDR3 has 14 amino acids.

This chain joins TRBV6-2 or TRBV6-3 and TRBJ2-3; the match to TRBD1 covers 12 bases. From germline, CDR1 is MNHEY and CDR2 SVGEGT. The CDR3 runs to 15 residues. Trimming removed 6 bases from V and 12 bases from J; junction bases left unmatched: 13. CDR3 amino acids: CASSPGQGALLRQYF. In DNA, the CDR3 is TGTGCCAGCAGCCCGGGACAGGGGGCATTACTACGCCAGTATTTT.

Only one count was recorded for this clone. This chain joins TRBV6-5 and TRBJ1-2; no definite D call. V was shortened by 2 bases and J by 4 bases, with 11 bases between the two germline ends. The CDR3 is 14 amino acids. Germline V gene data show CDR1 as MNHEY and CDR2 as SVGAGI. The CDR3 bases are TGTGCCAGCAGTTACAGCTACAGCATCTATGGCTACACCTTC. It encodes CASSYSYSIYGYTF.